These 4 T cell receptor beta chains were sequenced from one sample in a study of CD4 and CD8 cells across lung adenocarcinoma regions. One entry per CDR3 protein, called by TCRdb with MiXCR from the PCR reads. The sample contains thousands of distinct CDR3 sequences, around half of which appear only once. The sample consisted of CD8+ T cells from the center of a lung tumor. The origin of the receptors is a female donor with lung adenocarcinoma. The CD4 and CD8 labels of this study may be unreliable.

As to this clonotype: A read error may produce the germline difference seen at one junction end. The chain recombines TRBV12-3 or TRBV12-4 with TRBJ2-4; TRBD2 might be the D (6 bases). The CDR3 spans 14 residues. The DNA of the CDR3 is TGCCGCAGCTCGGGGCGGGGTGCCAAAAACATTCAGTACTTC. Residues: CRSSGRGAKNIQYF.

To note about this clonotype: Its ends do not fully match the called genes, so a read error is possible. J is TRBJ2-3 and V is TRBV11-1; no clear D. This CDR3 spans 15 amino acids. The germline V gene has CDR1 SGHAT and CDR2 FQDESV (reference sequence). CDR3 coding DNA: TGTGCCAGCAGCTCATGGGGTCCAGCCGAAGATACGCAGTACTTT. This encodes CASSSWGPAEDTQYF.

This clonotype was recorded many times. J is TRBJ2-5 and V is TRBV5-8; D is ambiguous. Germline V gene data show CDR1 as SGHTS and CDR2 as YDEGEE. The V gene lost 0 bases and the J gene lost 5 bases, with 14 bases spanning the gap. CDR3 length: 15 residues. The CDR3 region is CASSLVPFDGETQYF. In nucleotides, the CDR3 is TGTGCCAGCAGCTTGGTACCCTTCGATGGGGAGACCCAGTACTTC.

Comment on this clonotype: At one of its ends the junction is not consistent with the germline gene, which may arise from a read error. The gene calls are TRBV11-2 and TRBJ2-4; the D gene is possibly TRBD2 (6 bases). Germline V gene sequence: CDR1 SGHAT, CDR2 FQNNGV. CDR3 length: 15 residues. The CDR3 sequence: CGSGSGRGAIDTQYF. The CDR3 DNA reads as TGTGGCAGCGGCTCGGGGCGGGGAGCTATAGACACGCAGTACTTC.